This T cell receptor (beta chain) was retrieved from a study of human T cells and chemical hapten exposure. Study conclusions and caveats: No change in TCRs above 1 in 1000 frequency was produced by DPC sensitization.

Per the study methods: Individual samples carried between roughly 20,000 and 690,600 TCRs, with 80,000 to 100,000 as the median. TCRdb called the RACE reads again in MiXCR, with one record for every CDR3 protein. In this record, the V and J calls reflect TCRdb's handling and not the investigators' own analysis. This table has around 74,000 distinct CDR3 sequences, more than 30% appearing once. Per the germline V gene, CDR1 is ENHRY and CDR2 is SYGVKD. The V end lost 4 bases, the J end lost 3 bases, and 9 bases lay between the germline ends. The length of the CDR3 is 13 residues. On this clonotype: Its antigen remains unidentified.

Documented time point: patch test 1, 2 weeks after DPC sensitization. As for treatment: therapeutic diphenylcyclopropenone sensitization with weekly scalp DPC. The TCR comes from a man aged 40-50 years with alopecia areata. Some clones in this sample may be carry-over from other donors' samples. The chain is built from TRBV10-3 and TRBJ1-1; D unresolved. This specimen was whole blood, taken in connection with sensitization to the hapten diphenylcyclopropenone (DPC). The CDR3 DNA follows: TGTGCCATCAGTGCAAGACGGGACACTGAAGCTTTCTTT. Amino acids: CAISARRDTEAFF.